This TCR beta chain came from a study of blood T cell repertoires in COVID-19. The sample holds a few counts of this clone. V dropped 3 bases and J dropped 6 bases, with 12 bases sitting between them. Germline V lookup: CDR1 PRHDT, CDR2 FYEKMQ (reference sequence). The CDR3 runs to 15 residues. Original processing methods: Reference gene primer amplification gave estimated nucleated cell counts. Sequencing used immunoSEQ multiplex PCR; TCRdb keeps in-frame clones, though not all of them. The V and J calls and the clone size are those of that table, but D and trimming were determined from the DNA. The table has roughly 220,000 clones, 80% to 90% seen once. Cohorts were based on clinical histories the participants reported.

The sample was PBMCs or T cells enriched from blood (not recorded which). J is TRBJ1-6 and V is TRBV13; D uncertain. This TCR was sampled from a woman in her thirties or forties with acute COVID-19. CDR3 protein: CASSFRGGANSPLHF. CDR3 sequence (DNA): TGTGCCAGCAGCTTTCGGGGTGGTGCTAATTCACCCCTCCACTTT.